Below are 32 T cell receptor beta chains sequenced from a single sample in a study of preoperative IRX-2 immunotherapy in early breast cancer. The assay was immunoSEQ multiplex PCR, and TCRdb's table has in-frame clones only and misses some. Among 30,000 or so clones listed, roughly four fifths were seen once. Treatment in this sample: preoperative locoregional IRX-2 cytokine immunotherapy. The sample consisted of lymph node tissue, taken from a patient treated with IRX-2 immunotherapy. These receptors were obtained from a human donor with breast cancer.

The chain joins TRBV6-8 to TRBJ1-4; 7 bases map to TRBD1. Germline trimming cut 0 bases from V and 4 bases from J; bases unmatched to any gene: 2. CDR3 length: 15 residues. Germline CDR1 MNHGY, CDR2 SAAAGT. CDR3 sequence (DNA): TGTGCCAGCAGTTACTCGGACAGGAATAATGAAAAACTGTTTTTT. Protein: CASSYSDRNNEKLFF.

The V gene is TRBV7-6, the J gene TRBJ2-6; D is possibly TRBD2 (6 bases). Trimming shortened V by 2 bases and J by 4 bases, and 12 bases separated the two germline ends. Germline V gene data show CDR1 as SGHVS and CDR2 as FNYEAQ. This CDR3 has 16 amino acids. The chain's CDR3 is CASSLRGGAGANVLTF. The CDR3 DNA reads TGTGCCAGCAGCTTAAGGGGCGGGGCCGGGGCCAACGTCCTGACTTTC.

A single count supports this clone. The CDR3 DNA sequence: TGTGCCAGTAGTCCCCTCGGGGCTAGCGGGAGCTACGAGCAGTACTTC. Protein sequence: CASSPLGASGSYEQYF. The V call is TRBV19, the J call TRBJ2-7, with TRBD2 matching over 10 bases. The CDR3 length is 16 residues. The trim removed 5 bases at V and 3 bases at J, leaving 10 bases unmatched. Germline V CDR1 and CDR2: LNHDA, SQIVND (reference sequence).

CDR3 nucleotides: TGTGCCAGCTCACCACACACCCGACAGGAGCAGTACTTC. It translates to CASSPHTRQEQYF. The J gene is TRBJ2-7, the V gene TRBV18; D may be TRBD1 (5 bases). Germline CDR1 is KGHSH and CDR2 is LQKENI. The CDR3 has 13 amino acids. V lost 1 base, J lost 7 bases, and 11 bases lay in between.

CDR3 in amino acids: CASSYQDGPYEQYF. In nucleotides, the CDR3 is TGCGCCAGCAGCTACCAGGACGGACCCTACGAGCAGTACTTC. The chain has TRBV5-1 and TRBJ2-7, with D hard to call. This CDR3 spans 14 amino acids. Looked up from germline, CDR1 is SGHRS and CDR2 is YFSETQ. Trimming removed 3 bases from V and 2 bases from J, with 12 bases in between.

The chain links TRBV5-1 to TRBJ2-5; possible D gene TRBD2, 6 bases. Between the trimmed V and J ends, which lost 4 bases and 1 base, there was a span of 23 bases. This CDR3 has 18 residues. Per the germline V gene, CDR1 is SGHRS and CDR2 is YFSETQ. The DNA of the CDR3 is TGCGCCAGCAGCGCCCCAAGAGCAGGGCCCGGGGGCCAAGAGACCCAGTACTTC. Protein: CASSAPRAGPGGQETQYF.

This chain uses TRBV28 with TRBJ1-1, with D unclear. The germline gives CDR1 MDHEN, CDR2 SYDVKM. V was trimmed by 6 bases and J by 5 bases, leaving 10 bases between them. The CDR3 is 12 residues long. CDR3 sequence (DNA): TGTGCCAGCAGCATTTTTGGGACTGAAGCTTTCTTT. It codes for CASSIFGTEAFF.

The chain joins TRBV6-8 to TRBJ2-7; D is unclear. CDR1 and CDR2 (germline): MNHGY, SAAAGT. V gave up 5 bases and J gave up 4 bases, with 9 bases separating them. The length of the CDR3 is 12 residues. In DNA, the CDR3 is TGTGCCAGCAGTGAGTTAGCTTACGAGCAGTACTTC. Its translation: CASSELAYEQYF.

The gene calls are TRBV15 and TRBJ2-1; D could derive from TRBD1 or TRBD2 (5 bases each). Trimming took 7 bases from V and 4 from J, leaving 14 bases between them. The CDR3 is 14 amino acids. The germline CDR1 and CDR2 sequences are LNHNV and YYDKDF (reference sequence). CDR3 bases: TGTGCCACCACTCTCCGGGACGCGTACAATGAGCAGTTCTTC. Translating it yields CATTLRDAYNEQFF.

This clone appeared once. The chain uses TRBV7-1 and TRBJ2-3, with 11 bases fitting TRBD2. Being an ORF, TRBV7-1 has a function that is uncertain. This CDR3 is 15 amino acids long. The ends lost 4 bases at V and 2 bases at J; junction bases unmatched: 2. The DNA for the CDR3 is TGTGCCAGCAGCTTACTAGCGGGAGACACAGATACGCAGTATTTT. It yields the protein CASSLLAGDTDTQYF.

J is TRBJ2-3 and V is TRBV6-8; TRBD2 matches 8 bases. Germline CDR1 and CDR2: MNHGY and SAAAGT. This CDR3 spans 16 amino acids. J was trimmed by 2 bases and V by 5 bases; bases with no gene match: 9. CDR3 coding DNA: TGTGCCAGCAGTGCCTTGGCGGGGGGCCCCACAGATACGCAGTATTTT. It yields the protein CASSALAGGPTDTQYF.

The V gene is TRBV18, the J gene TRBJ2-4; TRBD2 is a possible D gene (5 bases). CDR1 is KGHSH and CDR2 is LQKENI in the germline V gene. The CDR3 sequence is 17 residues long. V lost 5 bases and J lost 0, with 17 bases in between. The CDR3: CASSRGPGTRAKNIQYF. Written as DNA, the CDR3 is TGTGCCAGCTCAAGAGGACCGGGAACCCGAGCCAAAAACATTCAGTACTTC.

The chain uses TRBV29-1 and TRBJ1-2, with no clear D. Deletions cut 3 bases from V and 0 bases from J, with 5 bases between. This CDR3 is 12 amino acids long. Germline V gene lookup returns CDR1 SQVTM and CDR2 ANQGSEA. The CDR3 region has the DNA TGCAGCGTTGAGGAAGCTAACTATGGCTACACCTTC. It yields the protein CSVEEANYGYTF.

In its sample, this clone was seen once. The V and J genes are TRBV14 and TRBJ2-1; D is uncertain. This CDR3 has 14 amino acids. With 0 bases removed from V and 4 bases from J, the gap between germline ends came to 7 bases. Germline CDR1 SGHDN, CDR2 FVKESK. The DNA of the CDR3 is TGTGCCAGCAGCCAAGATGTCAGTTACAATGAGCAGTTCTTC. It codes for CASSQDVSYNEQFF. Full variable domain (rest looked up from reference TRBV14 and TRBJ2-1): EAGVTQFPSHSVIEKGQTVTLRCDPISGHDNLYWYRRVMGKEIKFLLHFVKESKQDESGMPNNRFLAERTGGTYSTLKVQPAELEDSGVYFCASSQDVSYNEQFFGPGTRLTVL.

As DNA, the CDR3 is TGCGCCAGCAGCGAACCTAGTAGCGGGTCCCTCAATGAGCAGTTCTTC. Amino acid sequence: CASSEPSSGSLNEQFF. The chain combines TRBV5-1 with TRBJ2-1; TRBD2 aligns across 7 bases. The CDR3 spans 16 residues. With 4 bases clipped from V and 6 bases from J, the junction kept 13 bases outside the gene matches. Germline CDR1 and CDR2: SGHRS and YFSETQ.

The chain uses TRBV29-1 and TRBJ2-1; D gene ambiguous. Germline lookup yields CDR1 SQVTM and CDR2 ANQGSEA. V lost 6 bases and J 9 bases, leaving 15 bases between the germline ends. The CDR3 consists of 12 residues. The CDR3 region is CSVPGGPGEQFF. CDR3 DNA sequence: TGCAGCGTACCAGGTGGGCCGGGTGAGCAGTTCTTC.

V gene TRBV6-8 combines with J gene TRBJ2-2, with 10 bases identical to TRBD2. V lost 2 bases to trimming and J lost 10 bases; unmatched junction nucleotides: 7. This CDR3 comprises 15 residues. The germline CDR1 and CDR2 sequences are MNHGY and SAAAGT. The CDR3 nucleotides read TGTGCCAGCAGTTACGCACTAGCGGGGTCAATGGAGCTGTTTTTT. It translates to CASSYALAGSMELFF.

The V call is TRBV5-1, the J call TRBJ2-5, with D perhaps matching TRBD2 (5 bases). Germline assignment: CDR1 SGHRS and CDR2 YFSETQ. V shed 4 bases and J shed 4 bases, with 14 bases lying between them. The CDR3 sequence is 14 residues long. CDR3 sequence reads: CASSPSDSLETQYF. The CDR3 DNA follows: TGCGCCAGCAGCCCCTCGGACTCTCTAGAGACCCAGTACTTC.

This clone was seen a few times. J is TRBJ1-1 and V is TRBV6-8; D not resolved. The V end lost 6 bases, the J end lost 6 bases, and 14 bases lay between the germline ends. Per the germline V gene, CDR1 is MNHGY and CDR2 is SAAAGT. CDR3 length: 13 residues. CDR3 DNA sequence: TGTGCCAGCAGGAACGTGGGTTATTCTGAAGCTTTCTTT. It codes for CASRNVGYSEAFF.

The gene calls are TRBV15 and TRBJ2-3; tentative D call: TRBD2 (7 bases). V lost 0 bases, J lost 6 bases, and 13 bases lay in between. The CDR3 is 15 residues long. Germline loops: CDR1 LNHNV, CDR2 YYDKDF (reference sequence). CDR3 in amino acids: CATSRERGRGDTQYF. The CDR3 DNA reads as TGTGCCACCAGCAGAGAGCGGGGGAGGGGGGATACGCAGTATTTT.

The CDR3 here is CASSEAGTGREQYF. The DNA for the CDR3 is TGTGCCAGCAGTGAAGCCGGGACAGGGAGGGAGCAGTACTTC. This sequence joins TRBV6-7 and TRBJ2-7, with 9 bases lining up with TRBD1. TRBV6-7 is an open reading frame, and its role is uncertain. V shed 5 bases, J shed 7 bases, and the junction held 9 bases outside the gene matches. The CDR3 contains 14 residues.

In DNA form, the CDR3 reads TGTGCCTGTGCCGCTGGGGCCAACGTCCTGACTTTC. This codes for CACAAGANVLTF. The chain has TRBV19 and TRBJ2-6; D gene uncertain. Per the germline V gene, CDR1 is LNHDA and CDR2 is SQIVND (reference sequence). The CDR3 consists of 12 residues. The germline V and J ends were trimmed by 11 bases and 2 bases, with 7 bases remaining between them.

The chain combines TRBV6-8 with TRBJ2-7; 9 bases align to TRBD2. V lost 0 bases and J lost 5; bases outside the gene matches: 5. Per the germline V gene, CDR1 is MNHGY and CDR2 is SAAAGT. The CDR3 is made up of 15 amino acids. CDR3 residues: CASSYSREGFDEQYF. The DNA of the CDR3 is TGTGCCAGCAGTTACTCGCGGGAGGGTTTCGACGAGCAGTACTTC.

V and J are TRBV5-1 and TRBJ1-1; TRBD1 agrees at 9 bases. Germline V CDR1 and CDR2: SGHRS, YFSETQ. The ends lost 3 bases at V and 3 bases at J; junction bases unmatched: 3. The CDR3 loop spans 14 amino acids. CDR3: CASSYTGGDTEAFF. The DNA for the CDR3 is TGCGCCAGCAGCTACACAGGGGGCGACACTGAAGCTTTCTTT.

This clone has only one observation. V usage is TRBV19 and J usage is TRBJ2-6; no clear D. The CDR3 is 15 residues long. With 4 bases removed from V and 0 bases from J, the gap between germline ends came to 7 bases. In germline, CDR1 is LNHDA, CDR2 SQIVND (reference sequence). The CDR3 coding sequence is TGTGCCAGTAGTACATTCGTCTCTGGGGCCAACGTCCTGACTTTC. Amino acids: CASSTFVSGANVLTF.

Judged by abundance, this clone is medium-sized. V usage is TRBV19 and J usage is TRBJ2-7, with 10 bases fitting TRBD2. This CDR3 contains 17 residues. V was pared by 5 bases and J by 2 bases, with 12 bases of the junction left unmatched. The germline V gene encodes CDR1 LNHDA and CDR2 SQIVND (reference sequence). This chain's CDR3 is CASSSPGSGRAAYEQYF. The CDR3 coding sequence is TGTGCCAGTAGTTCCCCCGGAAGCGGGAGGGCCGCCTACGAGCAGTACTTC.

J is TRBJ1-5 and V is TRBV18, with a possible D match to TRBD1 (5 bases). The CDR3 is 14 residues long. Trimming took 4 bases from V and 6 from J, leaving 13 bases between them. CDR1 and CDR2 from the germline V gene are KGHSH and LQKENI. CDR3 DNA sequence: TGTGCCAGCTCACTACAGGAGATCGGTCAGCCCCAGCATTTT. Protein product: CASSLQEIGQPQHF.

This clone was recorded a few times. The rearrangement links TRBV15 to TRBJ1-5; no clear D. This CDR3 region has 16 residues. Germline CDR1 reads LNHNV; CDR2 reads YYDKDF (reference sequence). V was pared by 3 bases and J by 0 bases, with 12 bases between. The CDR3 sequence: CATSRKSPNSNQPQHF. The CDR3 DNA follows: TGTGCCACCAGCAGGAAAAGCCCCAATAGCAATCAGCCCCAGCATTTT.

V and J are TRBV30 and TRBJ1-4; D may be TRBD1 (5 bases). The CDR3 length is 13 residues. The germline V gene encodes CDR1 GTSNPN and CDR2 SVGIG (reference sequence). Trimming stripped 4 bases from V and 8 bases from J, with 14 bases between. Here the CDR3 reads CAWNLGDREKLFF. The CDR3 DNA follows: TGTGCCTGGAATCTCGGGGACCGAGAAAAACTGTTTTTT.

This clone was counted only a few times. This CDR3 is also generated by other DNA sequences in the sample. The chain links TRBV6-8 to TRBJ1-6; 9 positions match TRBD1. Unmatched junction bases numbered 3, after V lost 8 bases and J lost 7 bases. CDR1 and CDR2 (germline): MNHGY, SAAAGT. CDR3 length: 13 residues. This CDR3 is CASRGQGNSPLHF. In DNA form, the CDR3 reads TGTGCCAGCCGGGGACAGGGCAATTCACCCCTCCACTTT.

The sample holds one count of this clone. The chain couples TRBV6-8 to TRBJ1-2, with D maybe TRBD1 (5 bases). With 6 bases removed from V and 8 bases from J, the gap between germline ends came to 25 bases. CDR3 length equals 16 residues. Per germline, CDR1 MNHGY and CDR2 SAAAGT. The CDR3 protein is CASSGTDFLIDAGYTF. For the CDR3, the DNA is TGTGCCAGCAGCGGGACCGATTTTTTAATAGATGCCGGCTACACCTTC.

The chain employs TRBV1 and TRBJ1-1. TRBV1 is a pseudogene locus. The CDR3 consists of 15 residues. Written as DNA, the CDR3 is TGCGCCAGCAGCCAACAGGGACGTTCGGTCCTTGAAGCTTTCTTT. Its translation is CASSQQGRSVLEAFF.